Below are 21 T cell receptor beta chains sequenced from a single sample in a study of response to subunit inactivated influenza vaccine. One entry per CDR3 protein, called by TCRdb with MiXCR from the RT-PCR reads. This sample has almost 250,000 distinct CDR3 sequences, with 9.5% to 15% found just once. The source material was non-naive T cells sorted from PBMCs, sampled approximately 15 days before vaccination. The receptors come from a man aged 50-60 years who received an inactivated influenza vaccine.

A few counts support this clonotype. CDR3 amino acids: CASSLERVYGYTF. CDR3 coding DNA: TGTGCCAGCAGCTTAGAACGGGTATATGGCTACACCTTC. This rearrangement joins TRBV7-9 to TRBJ1-2; D is unresolved. Germline V gives CDR1 SEHNR, CDR2 FQNEAQ (reference sequence). This CDR3 is built from 13 residues. Trimming removed 1 base from V and 5 bases from J, with 8 bases in between. The full variable domain, in which reference TRBV7-9 and TRBJ1-2 provide the parts outside the CDR3, is DTGVSQNPRHKITKRGQNVTFRCDPISEHNRLYWYRQTLGQGPEFLTYFQNEAQLEKSRLLSDRFSAERPKGSFSTLEIQRTEQGDSAMYLCASSLERVYGYTFGSGTRLTVV.

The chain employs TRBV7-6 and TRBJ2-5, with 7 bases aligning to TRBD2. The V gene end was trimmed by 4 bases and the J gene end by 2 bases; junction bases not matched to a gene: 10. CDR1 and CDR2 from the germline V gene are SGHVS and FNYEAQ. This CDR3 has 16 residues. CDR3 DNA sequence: TGTGCCAGCAGCTGGGGGATAGCGGGTAGGCAAGAGACCCAGTACTTC. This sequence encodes CASSWGIAGRQETQYF.

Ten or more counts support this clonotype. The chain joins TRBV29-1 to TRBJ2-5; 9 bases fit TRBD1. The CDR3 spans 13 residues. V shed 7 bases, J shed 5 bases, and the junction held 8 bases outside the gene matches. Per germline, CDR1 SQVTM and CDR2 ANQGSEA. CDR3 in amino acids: CSARTGEWETQYF. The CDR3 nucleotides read TGCAGCGCACGGACAGGGGAATGGGAGACCCAGTACTTC.

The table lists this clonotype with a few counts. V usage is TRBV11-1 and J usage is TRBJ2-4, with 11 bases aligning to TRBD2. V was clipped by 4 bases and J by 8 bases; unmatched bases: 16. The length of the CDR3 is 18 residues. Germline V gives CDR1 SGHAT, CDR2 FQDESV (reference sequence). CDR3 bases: TGTGCCAGCAGCTCGTTAAGCCCCGGTTCTAGCGGGGGGTACATTCAGTACTTC. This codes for CASSSLSPGSSGGYIQYF. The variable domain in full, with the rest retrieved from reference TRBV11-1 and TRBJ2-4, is EAEVAQSPRYKITEKSQAVAFWCDPISGHATLYWYRQILGQGPELLVQFQDESVVDDSQLPKDRFSAERLKGVDSTLKIQPAELGDSAMYLCASSSLSPGSSGGYIQYFGAGTRLSVL.

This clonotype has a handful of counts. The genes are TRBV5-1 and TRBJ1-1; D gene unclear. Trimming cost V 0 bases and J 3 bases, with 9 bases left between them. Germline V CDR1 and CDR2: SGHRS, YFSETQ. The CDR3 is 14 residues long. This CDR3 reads CASSLEGGDTEAFF. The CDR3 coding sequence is TGCGCCAGCAGCTTGGAGGGTGGGGACACTGAAGCTTTCTTT.

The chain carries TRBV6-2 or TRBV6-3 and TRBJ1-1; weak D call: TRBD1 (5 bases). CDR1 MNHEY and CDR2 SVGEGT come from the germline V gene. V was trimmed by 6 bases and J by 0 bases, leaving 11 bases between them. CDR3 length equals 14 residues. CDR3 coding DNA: TGTGCCAGCAGACCCGACAGCTTGAACACTGAAGCTTTCTTT. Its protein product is CASRPDSLNTEAFF.

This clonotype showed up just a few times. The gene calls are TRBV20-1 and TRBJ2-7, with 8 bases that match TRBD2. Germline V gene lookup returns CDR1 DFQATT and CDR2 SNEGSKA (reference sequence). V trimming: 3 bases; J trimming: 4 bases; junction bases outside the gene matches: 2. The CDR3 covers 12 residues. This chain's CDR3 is CSARRGAYEQYF. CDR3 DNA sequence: TGCAGTGCTAGGCGGGGGGCGTACGAGCAGTACTTC.

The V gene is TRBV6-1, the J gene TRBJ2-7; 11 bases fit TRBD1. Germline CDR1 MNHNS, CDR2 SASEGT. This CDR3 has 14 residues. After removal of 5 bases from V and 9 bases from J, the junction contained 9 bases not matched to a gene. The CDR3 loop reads CASSPGTGGWRQYF. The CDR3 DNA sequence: TGTGCCAGCAGTCCCGGGACAGGGGGTTGGCGGCAGTACTTC.

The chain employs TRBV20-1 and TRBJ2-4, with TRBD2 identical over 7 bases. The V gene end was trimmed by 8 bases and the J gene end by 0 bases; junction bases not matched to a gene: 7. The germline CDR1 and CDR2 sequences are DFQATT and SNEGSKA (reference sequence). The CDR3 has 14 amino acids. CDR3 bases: TGCAGTACCCTAGCGGATTTAGCCAAAAACATTCAGTACTTC. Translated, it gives CSTLADLAKNIQYF.

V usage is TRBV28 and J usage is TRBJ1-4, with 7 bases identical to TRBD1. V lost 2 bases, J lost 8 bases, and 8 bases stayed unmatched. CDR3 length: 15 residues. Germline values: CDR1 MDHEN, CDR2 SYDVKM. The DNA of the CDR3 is TGTGCCAGCAGTTTAAGGACAGGCTCTGGCGAAAAACTGTTTTTT. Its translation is CASSLRTGSGEKLFF.

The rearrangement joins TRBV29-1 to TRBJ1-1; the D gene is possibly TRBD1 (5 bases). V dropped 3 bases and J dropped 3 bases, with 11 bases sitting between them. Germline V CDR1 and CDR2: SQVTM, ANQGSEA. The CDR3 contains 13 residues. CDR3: CSVDREIYTEAFF. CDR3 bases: TGCAGCGTTGACAGGGAAATTTACACTGAAGCTTTCTTT. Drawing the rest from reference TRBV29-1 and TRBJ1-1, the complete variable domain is SAVISQKPSRDICQRGTSLTIQCQVDSQVTMMFWYRQQPGQSLTLIATANQGSEATYESGFVIDKFPISRPNLTFSTLTVSNMSPEDSSIYLCSVDREIYTEAFFGQGTRLTVV.

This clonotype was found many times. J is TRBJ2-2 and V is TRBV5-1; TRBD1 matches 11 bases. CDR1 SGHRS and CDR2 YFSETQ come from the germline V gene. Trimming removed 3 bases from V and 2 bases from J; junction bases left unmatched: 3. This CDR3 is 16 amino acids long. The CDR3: CASSSGQGANTGELFF. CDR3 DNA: TGCGCCAGCAGCTCCGGACAGGGGGCTAACACCGGGGAGCTGTTTTTT.

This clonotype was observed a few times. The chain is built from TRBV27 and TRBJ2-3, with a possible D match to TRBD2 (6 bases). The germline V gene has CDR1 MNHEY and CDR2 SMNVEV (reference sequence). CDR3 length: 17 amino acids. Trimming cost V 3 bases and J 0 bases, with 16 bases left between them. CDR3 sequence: CASSLERERPSTDTQYF. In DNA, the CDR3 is TGTGCCAGCAGTTTGGAACGGGAGAGGCCCAGCACAGATACGCAGTATTTT.

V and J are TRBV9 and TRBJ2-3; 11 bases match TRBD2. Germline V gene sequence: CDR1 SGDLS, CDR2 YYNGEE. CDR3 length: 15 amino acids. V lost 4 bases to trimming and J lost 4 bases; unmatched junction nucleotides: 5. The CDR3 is CASSSRTSGSDTQYF. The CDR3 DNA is TGTGCCAGCAGCTCGCGGACTAGCGGGTCAGATACGCAGTATTTT.

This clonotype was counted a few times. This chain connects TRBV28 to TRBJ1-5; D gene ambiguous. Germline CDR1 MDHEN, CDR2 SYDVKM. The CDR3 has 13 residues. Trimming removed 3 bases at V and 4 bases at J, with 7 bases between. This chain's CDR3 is CASSFERNQPQHF. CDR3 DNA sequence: TGTGCCAGCAGTTTCGAACGGAATCAGCCCCAGCATTTT.

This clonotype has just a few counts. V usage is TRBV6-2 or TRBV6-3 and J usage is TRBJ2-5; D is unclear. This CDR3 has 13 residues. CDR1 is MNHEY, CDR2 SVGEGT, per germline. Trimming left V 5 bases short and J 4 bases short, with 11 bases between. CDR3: CASSRPPVETQYF. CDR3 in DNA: TGTGCCAGCAGTCGGCCCCCGGTAGAGACCCAGTACTTC.

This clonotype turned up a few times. CDR3 in amino acids: CAIRPSSGRADTGELFF. The DNA for the CDR3 is TGTGCCATCAGGCCGTCTAGCGGGAGGGCCGACACCGGGGAGCTGTTTTTT. The V and J genes are TRBV10-3 and TRBJ2-2; 12 bases match TRBD2. The trim removed 6 bases at V and 3 bases at J, leaving 8 bases unmatched. Germline V gene data show CDR1 as ENHRY and CDR2 as SYGVKD. CDR3 length: 17 amino acids.

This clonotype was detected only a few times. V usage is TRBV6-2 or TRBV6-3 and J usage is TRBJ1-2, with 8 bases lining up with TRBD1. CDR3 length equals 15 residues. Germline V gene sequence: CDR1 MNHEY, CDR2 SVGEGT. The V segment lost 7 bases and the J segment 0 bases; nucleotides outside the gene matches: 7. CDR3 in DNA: TGTGCCAGCAAAGTCAACAGGGGGGCTAACTATGGCTACACCTTC. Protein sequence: CASKVNRGANYGYTF.

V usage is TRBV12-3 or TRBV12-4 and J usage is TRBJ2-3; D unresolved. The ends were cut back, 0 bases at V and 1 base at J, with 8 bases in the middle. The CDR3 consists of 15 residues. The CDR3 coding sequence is TGTGCCAGCAGTTTAGCGGGTCTAGGCACAGATACGCAGTATTTT. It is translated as CASSLAGLGTDTQYF.

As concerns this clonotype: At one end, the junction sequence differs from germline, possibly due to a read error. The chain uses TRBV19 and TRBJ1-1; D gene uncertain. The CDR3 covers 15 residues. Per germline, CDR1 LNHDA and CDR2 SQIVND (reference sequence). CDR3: CAGSMSVYMNTEAFF. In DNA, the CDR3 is TGTGCCGGTAGTATGAGTGTATACATGAACACTGAAGCTTTCTTT.

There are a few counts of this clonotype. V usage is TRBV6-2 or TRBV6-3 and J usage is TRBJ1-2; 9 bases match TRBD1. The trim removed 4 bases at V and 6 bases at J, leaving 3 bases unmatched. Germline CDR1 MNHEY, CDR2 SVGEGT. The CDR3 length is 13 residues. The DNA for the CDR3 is TGTGCCAGCAGTTGGACAGGGGTGGATGGCTACACCTTC. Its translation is CASSWTGVDGYTF.